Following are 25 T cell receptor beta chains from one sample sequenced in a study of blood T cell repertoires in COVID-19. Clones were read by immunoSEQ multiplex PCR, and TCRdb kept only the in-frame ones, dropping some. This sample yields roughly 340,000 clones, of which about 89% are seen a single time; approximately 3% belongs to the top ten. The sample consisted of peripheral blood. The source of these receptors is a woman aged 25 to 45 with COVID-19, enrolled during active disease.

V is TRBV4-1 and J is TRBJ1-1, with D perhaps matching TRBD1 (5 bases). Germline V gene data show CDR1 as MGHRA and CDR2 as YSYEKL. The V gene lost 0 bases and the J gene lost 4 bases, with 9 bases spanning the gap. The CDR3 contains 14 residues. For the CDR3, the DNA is TGCGCCAGCAGCCAAGATTGGGGGGGCACTGAAGCTTTCTTT. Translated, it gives CASSQDWGGTEAFF.

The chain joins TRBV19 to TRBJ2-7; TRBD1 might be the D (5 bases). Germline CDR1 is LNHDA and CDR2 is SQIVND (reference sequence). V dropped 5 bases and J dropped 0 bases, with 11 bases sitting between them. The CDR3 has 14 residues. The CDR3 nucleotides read TGTGCCAGTAGTTATCAGACAGACTCCTACGAGCAGTACTTC. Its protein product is CASSYQTDSYEQYF.

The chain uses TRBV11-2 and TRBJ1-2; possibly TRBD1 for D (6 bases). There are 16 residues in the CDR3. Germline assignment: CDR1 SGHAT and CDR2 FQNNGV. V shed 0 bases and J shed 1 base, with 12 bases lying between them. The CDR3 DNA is TGTGCCAGCAGCTTAGATTCCGTCAGGGGTAACTATGGCTACACCTTC. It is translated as CASSLDSVRGNYGYTF.

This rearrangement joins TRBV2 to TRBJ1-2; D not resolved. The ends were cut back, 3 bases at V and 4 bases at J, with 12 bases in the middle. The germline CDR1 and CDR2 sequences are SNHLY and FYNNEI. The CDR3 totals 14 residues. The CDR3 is CASSEVSGGYGYTF. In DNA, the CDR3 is TGTGCCAGCAGTGAGGTGTCTGGAGGCTATGGCTACACCTTC. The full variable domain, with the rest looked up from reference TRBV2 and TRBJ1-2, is EPEVTQTPSHQVTQMGQEVILRCVPISNHLYFYWYRQILGQKVEFLVSFYNNEISEKSEIFDDQFSVERPDGSNFTLKIRSTKLEDSAMYFCASSEVSGGYGYTFGSGTRLTVV.

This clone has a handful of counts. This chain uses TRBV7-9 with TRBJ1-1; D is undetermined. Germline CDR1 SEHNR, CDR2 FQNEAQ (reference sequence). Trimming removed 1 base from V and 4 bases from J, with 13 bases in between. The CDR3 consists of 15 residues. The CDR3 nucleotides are TGTGCCAGCAGCTTAGAGCGGATAGGGCCCACTGAAGCTTTCTTT. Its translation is CASSLERIGPTEAFF.

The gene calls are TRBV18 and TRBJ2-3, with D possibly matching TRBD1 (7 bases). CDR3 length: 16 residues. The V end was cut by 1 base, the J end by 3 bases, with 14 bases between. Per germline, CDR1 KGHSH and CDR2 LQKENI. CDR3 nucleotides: TGTGCCAGCTCACCACTCCTGCAGGGGGGTACAGATACGCAGTATTTT. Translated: CASSPLLQGGTDTQYF.

CDR3 sequence reads: CASSRQIGSYEQYF. The CDR3 DNA reads TGTGCCAGCAGTCGACAGATAGGATCCTACGAGCAGTACTTC. The gene calls are TRBV6-2 or TRBV6-3 and TRBJ2-7, with D possibly TRBD1 on 5 matching bases. This CDR3 has 14 amino acids. CDR1 and CDR2 from the germline V gene are MNHEY and SVGEGT. V was clipped by 5 bases and J by 1 base, with 12 bases between them.

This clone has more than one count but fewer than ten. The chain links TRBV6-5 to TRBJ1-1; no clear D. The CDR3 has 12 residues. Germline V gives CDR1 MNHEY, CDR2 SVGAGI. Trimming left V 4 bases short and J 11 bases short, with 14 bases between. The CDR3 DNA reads TGTGCCAGCAGTTCCCGCGTGAGCGGGGCTTTCTTT. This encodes CASSSRVSGAFF.

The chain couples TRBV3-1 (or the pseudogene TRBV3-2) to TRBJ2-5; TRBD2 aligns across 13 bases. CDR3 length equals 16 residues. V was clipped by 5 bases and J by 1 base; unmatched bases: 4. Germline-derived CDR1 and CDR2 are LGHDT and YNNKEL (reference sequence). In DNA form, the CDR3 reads TGTGCCAGCAGCACGACTAGCGGGAGGCTCCAAGAGACCCAGTACTTC. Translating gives CASSTTSGRLQETQYF.

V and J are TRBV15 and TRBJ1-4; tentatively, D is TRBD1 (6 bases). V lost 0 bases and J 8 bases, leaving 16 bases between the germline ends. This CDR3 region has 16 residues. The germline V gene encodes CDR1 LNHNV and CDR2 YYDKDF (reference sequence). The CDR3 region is CATSRDVGRGGEKLFF. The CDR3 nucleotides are TGTGCCACCAGCAGAGATGTAGGCAGGGGAGGGGAAAAACTGTTTTTT.

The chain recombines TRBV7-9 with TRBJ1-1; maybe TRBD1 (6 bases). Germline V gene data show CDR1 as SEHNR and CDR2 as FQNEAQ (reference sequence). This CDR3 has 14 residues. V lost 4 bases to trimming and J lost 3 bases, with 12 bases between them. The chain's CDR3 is CASSSRGLDTEAFF. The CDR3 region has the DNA TGTGCCAGCAGCTCGAGGGGGTTGGACACTGAAGCTTTCTTT.

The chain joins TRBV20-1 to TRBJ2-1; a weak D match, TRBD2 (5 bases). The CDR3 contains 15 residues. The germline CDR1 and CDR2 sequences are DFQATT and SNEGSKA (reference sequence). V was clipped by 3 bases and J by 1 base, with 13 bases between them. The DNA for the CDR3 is TGCAGTGCTAGTCGGTTACTAGGGTCCTACAATGAGCAGTTCTTC. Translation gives CSASRLLGSYNEQFF.

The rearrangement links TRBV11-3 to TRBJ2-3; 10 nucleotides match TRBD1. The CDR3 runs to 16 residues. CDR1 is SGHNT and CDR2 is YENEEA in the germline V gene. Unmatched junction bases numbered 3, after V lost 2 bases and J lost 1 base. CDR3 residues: CASSLRDRGGTDTQYF. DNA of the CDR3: TGTGCCAGCAGCTTAAGGGACAGGGGAGGCACAGATACGCAGTATTTT.

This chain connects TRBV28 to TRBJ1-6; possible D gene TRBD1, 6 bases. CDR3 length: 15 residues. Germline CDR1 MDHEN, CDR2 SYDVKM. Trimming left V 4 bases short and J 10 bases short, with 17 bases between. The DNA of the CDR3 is TGTGCCAGCAGTTGGGGGGGCAGGGGAGAGTCACCCCTCCACTTT. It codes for CASSWGGRGESPLHF.

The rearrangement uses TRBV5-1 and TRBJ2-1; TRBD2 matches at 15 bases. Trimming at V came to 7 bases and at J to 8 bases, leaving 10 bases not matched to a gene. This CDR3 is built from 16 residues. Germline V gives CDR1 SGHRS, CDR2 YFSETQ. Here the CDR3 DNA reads TGCGCCAGCGTTGGACTAGCGGGAGGGCCTGGAGATGAGCAGTTCTTC. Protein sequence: CASVGLAGGPGDEQFF.

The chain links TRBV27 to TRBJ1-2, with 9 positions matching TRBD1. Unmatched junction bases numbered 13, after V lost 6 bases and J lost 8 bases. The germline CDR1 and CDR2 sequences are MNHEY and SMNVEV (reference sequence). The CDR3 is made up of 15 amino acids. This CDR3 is CASRRDRDPIEGYTF. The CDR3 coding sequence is TGTGCCAGCAGGCGGGACAGGGATCCCATAGAAGGCTACACCTTC.

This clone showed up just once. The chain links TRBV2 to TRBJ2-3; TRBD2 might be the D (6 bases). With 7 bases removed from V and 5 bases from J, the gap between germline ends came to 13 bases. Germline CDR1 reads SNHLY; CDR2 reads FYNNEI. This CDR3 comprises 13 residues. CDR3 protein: CASNIGREDTQYF. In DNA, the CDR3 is TGTGCCAGCAATATAGGGCGGGAAGATACGCAGTATTTT. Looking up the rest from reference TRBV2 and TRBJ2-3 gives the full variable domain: EPEVTQTPSHQVTQMGQEVILRCVPISNHLYFYWYRQILGQKVEFLVSFYNNEISEKSEIFDDQFSVERPDGSNFTLKIRSTKLEDSAMYFCASNIGREDTQYFGPGTRLTVL.

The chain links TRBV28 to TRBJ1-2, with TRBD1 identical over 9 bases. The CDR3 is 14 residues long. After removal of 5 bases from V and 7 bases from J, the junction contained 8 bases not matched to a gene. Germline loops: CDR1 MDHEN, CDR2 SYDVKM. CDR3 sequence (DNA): TGTGCCAGCAGTGGAGGACAGGGGCGGGGTGGCTACACCTTC. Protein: CASSGGQGRGGYTF.

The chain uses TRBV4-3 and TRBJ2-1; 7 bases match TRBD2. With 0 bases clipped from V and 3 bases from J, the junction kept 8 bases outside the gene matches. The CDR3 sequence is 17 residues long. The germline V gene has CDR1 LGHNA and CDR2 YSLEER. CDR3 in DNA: TGCGCCAGCAGCCAAGATCGGGGGAGCGGGAACTACAATGAGCAGTTCTTC. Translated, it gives CASSQDRGSGNYNEQFF.

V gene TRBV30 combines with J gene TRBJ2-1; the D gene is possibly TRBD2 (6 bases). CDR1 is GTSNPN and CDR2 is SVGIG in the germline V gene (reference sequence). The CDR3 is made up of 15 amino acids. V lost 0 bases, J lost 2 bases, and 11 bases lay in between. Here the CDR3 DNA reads TGTGCCTGGAGTGTGATCGGGAGCACCTACAATGAGCAGTTCTTC. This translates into CAWSVIGSTYNEQFF.

This CDR3 is CASSYNRGGTGELFF. The CDR3 region has the DNA TGTGCCAGCAGCTATAACAGGGGTGGAACCGGGGAGCTGTTTTTT. V gene TRBV11-2 combines with J gene TRBJ2-2; TRBD1 matches at 7 bases. In germline, CDR1 is SGHAT, CDR2 FQNNGV. J lost 5 bases, V lost 4 bases, and 7 bases had no gene match. This CDR3 region has 15 residues.

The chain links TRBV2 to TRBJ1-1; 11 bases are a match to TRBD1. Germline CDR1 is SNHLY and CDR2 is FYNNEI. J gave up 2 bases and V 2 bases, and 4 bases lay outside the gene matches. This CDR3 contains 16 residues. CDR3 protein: CASSERTGGSNTEAFF. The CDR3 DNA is TGTGCCAGCAGTGAAAGGACAGGGGGCTCCAACACTGAAGCTTTCTTT.

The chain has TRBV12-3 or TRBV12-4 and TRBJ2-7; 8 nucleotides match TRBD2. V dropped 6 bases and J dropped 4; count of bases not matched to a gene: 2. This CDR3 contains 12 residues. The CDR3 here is CASSREGYEQYV. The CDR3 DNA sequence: TGTGCCAGCAGCCGGGAGGGGTACGAGCAGTACGTC.

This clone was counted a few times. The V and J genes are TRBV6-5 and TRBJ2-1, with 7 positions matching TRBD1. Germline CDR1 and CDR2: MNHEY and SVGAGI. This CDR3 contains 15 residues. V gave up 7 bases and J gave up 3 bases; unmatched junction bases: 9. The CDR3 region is CASTQGDSNYNEQFF. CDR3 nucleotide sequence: TGTGCCAGCACTCAGGGGGACAGCAACTACAATGAGCAGTTCTTC.

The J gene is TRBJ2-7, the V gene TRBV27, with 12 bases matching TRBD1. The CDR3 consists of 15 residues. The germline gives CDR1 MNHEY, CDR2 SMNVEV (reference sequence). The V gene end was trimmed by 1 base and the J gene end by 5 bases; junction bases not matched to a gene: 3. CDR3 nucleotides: TGTGCCAGCAGTTTATTCGGGACAGGGGGCGACGAGCAGTACTTC. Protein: CASSLFGTGGDEQYF.